Below are 6 T cell receptor beta chains sequenced from a single sample in a study of blood T cell repertoires in COVID-19. Assay used: immunoSEQ multiplex PCR; TCRdb lists only in-frame clones, some missing. The table records fewer than 250,000 clones, 80% to 90% of them present only once. The sequenced sample was peripheral blood. These receptors all come from a woman of 80 years or more with acute or convalescent COVID-19.

Points on this clone: Other nucleotide sequences in the sample specify the same CDR3. The DNA for the CDR3 is TGCGCCAGCAGCTTGTCGGGTACCGGGGAGCTGTTTTTT. This codes for CASSLSGTGELFF. The chain links TRBV5-1 to TRBJ2-2, with D uncertain. This CDR3 has 13 residues. Germline CDR1 reads SGHRS; CDR2 reads YFSETQ. Trimming shortened V by 1 base and J by 5 bases, and 6 bases separated the two germline ends.

The chain carries TRBV5-6 and TRBJ2-3; unclear D gene. Per germline, CDR1 SGHDT and CDR2 YYEEEE. V lost 3 bases and J 0 bases, leaving 17 bases between the germline ends. The CDR3 extends over 17 amino acids. CDR3 sequence: CASSWAPALTSTDTQYF. CDR3 nucleotide sequence: TGTGCCAGCAGCTGGGCCCCCGCACTTACTAGCACAGATACGCAGTATTTT. The whole variable domain, filled in from reference TRBV5-6 and TRBJ2-3, reads DAGVTQSPTHLIKTRGQQVTLRCSPKSGHDTVSWYQQALGQGPQFIFQYYEEEERQRGNFPDRFSGHQFPNYSSELNVNALLLGDSALYLCASSWAPALTSTDTQYFGPGTRLTVL.

This clone was found a few times. The chain couples TRBV3-1 (or the pseudogene TRBV3-2) to TRBJ2-1; 13 bases match TRBD2. The CDR3 is 15 amino acids. J gave up 6 bases and V 6 bases, and 5 bases lay outside the gene matches. CDR1 is LGHDT and CDR2 is YNNKEL in the germline V gene (reference sequence). CDR3 loop: CASRPGTSGINEQFF. The CDR3 bases are TGTGCCAGCAGGCCCGGGACTAGCGGGATCAATGAGCAGTTCTTC.

J is TRBJ1-4 and V is TRBV27; possibly TRBD1 for D (6 bases). The CDR3 runs 15 residues. CDR1 is MNHEY and CDR2 is SMNVEV in the germline V gene (reference sequence). V lost 3 bases and J lost 4, with 12 bases in between. CDR3 sequence (DNA): TGTGCCAGCAGTTTCAGGGGTCTCCTTAATGAAAAACTGTTTTTT. This encodes CASSFRGLLNEKLFF.

This chain links TRBV9 with TRBJ2-5, with TRBD2 identical over 15 bases. Germline V gene data show CDR1 as SGDLS and CDR2 as YYNGEE. The CDR3 is 18 residues long. Germline trimming cut 0 bases from V and 4 bases from J; bases unmatched to any gene: 7. CDR3 protein: CASSVGGLAGGPGETQYF. DNA for the CDR3: TGTGCCAGCAGCGTAGGAGGACTAGCGGGGGGGCCGGGAGAGACCCAGTACTTC.

The chain has TRBV7-2 and TRBJ1-1; TRBD1 might be the D (6 bases). Germline CDR1 is SGHTA and CDR2 is FQGNSA. The ends were cut back, 6 bases at V and 1 base at J, with 9 bases in the middle. This CDR3 comprises 13 residues. The DNA for the CDR3 is TGTGCCAGCAGACAGGACAGGAACACTGAAGCTTTCTTT. This sequence encodes CASRQDRNTEAFF.